The TCR beta chain under discussion was sequenced for a study of T cell repertoires in cytomegalovirus infection. In the study overall: Recently identified HLA-C-restricted CMV epitopes and well-studied HLA-B-restricted CMV epitopes were used by the study. Indications of both CMV infection and matching HLA type were provided by public TCR beta signatures.

This CDR3 comprises 15 residues. V gave up 3 bases and J gave up 0 bases, with 11 bases separating them. Germline lookup yields CDR1 MNHEY and CDR2 SMNVEV (reference sequence). Regarding this clonotype: What it binds is not known.

TCRdb reprocessed the reads with MiXCR, giving one entry per CDR3 protein. The sample holds about 830,000 distinct CDR3 sequences, 30% to 35% seen once. This clonotype was sampled from a human donor in good health (CMV status not recorded). Some clones in this sample may be carry-over from other donors' samples. The genes are TRBV27 and TRBJ1-2, with a tentative D call TRBD1 (5 bases). The sample consisted of cultured CD8+ T cells from PBMCs, taken from culture after CMV antigen stimulation. The CDR3 DNA reads TGTGCCAGCAGTTTGGAGGGGCCACCTAACTATGGCTACACCTTC. It yields the protein CASSLEGPPNYGYTF.